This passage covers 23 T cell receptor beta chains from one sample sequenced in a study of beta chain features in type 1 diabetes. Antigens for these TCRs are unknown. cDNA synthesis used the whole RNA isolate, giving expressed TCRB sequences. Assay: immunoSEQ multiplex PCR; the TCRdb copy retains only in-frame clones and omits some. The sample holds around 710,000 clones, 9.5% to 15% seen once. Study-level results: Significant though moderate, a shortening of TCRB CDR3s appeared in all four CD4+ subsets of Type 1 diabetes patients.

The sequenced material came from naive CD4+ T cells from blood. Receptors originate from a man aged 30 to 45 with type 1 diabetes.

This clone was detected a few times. CDR3 nucleotide sequence: TGCAGTGCGTACAGGGGCTACGAGCAGTACTTC. It is translated as CSAYRGYEQYF. The chain has TRBV20-1 and TRBJ2-7; 7 bases agree with TRBD1. Losses at the gene ends were 6 bases for V and 3 bases for J; bases not matched to a gene: 2. The CDR3 runs 11 residues. Per the germline V gene, CDR1 is DFQATT and CDR2 is SNEGSKA (reference sequence).

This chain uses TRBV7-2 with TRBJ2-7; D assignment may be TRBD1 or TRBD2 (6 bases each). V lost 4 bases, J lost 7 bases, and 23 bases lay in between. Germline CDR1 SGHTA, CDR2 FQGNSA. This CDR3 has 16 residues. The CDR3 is CASSSGAGLSPREQYF. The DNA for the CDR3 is TGTGCCAGCAGCTCGGGGGCGGGGCTTTCTCCCCGGGAGCAGTACTTC.

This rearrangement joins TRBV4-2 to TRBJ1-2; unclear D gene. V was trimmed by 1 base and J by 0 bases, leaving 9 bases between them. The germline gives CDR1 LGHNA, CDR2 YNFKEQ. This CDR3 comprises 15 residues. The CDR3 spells CASSQARQSNYGYTF. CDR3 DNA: TGTGCCAGCAGCCAAGCCCGGCAGTCTAACTATGGCTACACCTTC.

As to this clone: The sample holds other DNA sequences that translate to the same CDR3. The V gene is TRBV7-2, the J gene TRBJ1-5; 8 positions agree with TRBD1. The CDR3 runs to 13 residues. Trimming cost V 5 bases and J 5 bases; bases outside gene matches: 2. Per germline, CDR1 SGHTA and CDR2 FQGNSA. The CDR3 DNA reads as TGTGCCAGCAGCCCACAGGGGGATCAGCCCCAGCATTTT. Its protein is CASSPQGDQPQHF.

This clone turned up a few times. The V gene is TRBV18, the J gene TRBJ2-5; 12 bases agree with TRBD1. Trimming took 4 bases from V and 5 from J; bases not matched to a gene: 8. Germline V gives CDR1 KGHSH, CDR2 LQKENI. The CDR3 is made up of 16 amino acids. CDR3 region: CASSLRSGTGGETQYF. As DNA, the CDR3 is TGTGCCAGCTCACTTCGATCCGGGACAGGGGGCGAGACCCAGTACTTC.

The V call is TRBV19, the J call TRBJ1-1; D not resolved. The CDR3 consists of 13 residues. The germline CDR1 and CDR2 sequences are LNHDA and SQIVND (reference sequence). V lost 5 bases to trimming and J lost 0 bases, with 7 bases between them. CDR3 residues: CASSVEVNTEAFF. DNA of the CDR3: TGTGCCAGTAGTGTGGAAGTGAACACTGAAGCTTTCTTT.

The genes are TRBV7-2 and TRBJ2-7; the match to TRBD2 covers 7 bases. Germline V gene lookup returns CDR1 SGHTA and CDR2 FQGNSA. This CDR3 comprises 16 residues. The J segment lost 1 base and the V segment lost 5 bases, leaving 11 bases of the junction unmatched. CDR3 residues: CASSLSRGKGSYEQYF. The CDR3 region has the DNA TGTGCCAGCAGCCTGTCGCGGGGGAAAGGGTCCTACGAGCAGTACTTC.

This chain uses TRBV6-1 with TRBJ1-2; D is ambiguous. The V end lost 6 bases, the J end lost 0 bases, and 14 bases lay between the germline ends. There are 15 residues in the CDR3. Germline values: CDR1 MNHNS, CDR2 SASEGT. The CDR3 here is CASRLGPRANYGYTF. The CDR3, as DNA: TGTGCCAGCAGGCTAGGACCGAGAGCTAACTATGGCTACACCTTC.

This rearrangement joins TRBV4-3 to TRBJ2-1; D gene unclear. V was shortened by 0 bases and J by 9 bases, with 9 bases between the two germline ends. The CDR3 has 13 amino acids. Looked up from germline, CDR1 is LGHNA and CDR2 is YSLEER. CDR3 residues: CASSQDPSAEQFF. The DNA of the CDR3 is TGCGCCAGCAGCCAAGATCCGTCTGCTGAGCAGTTCTTC.

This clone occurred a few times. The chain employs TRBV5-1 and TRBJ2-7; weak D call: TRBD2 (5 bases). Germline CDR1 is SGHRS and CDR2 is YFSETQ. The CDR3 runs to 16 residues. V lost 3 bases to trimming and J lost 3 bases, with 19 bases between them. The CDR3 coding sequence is TGCGCCAGCAGCTCGTTGGGAACTAGGGCCCTCTACGAGCAGTACTTC. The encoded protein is CASSSLGTRALYEQYF.

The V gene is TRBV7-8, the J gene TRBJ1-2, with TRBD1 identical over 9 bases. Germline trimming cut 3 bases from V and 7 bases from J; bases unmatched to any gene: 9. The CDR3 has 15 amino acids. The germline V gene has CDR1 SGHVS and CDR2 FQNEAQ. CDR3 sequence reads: CASSFTGTGILGYTF. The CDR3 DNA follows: TGTGCCAGCAGCTTTACCGGGACAGGGATTCTTGGCTACACCTTC.

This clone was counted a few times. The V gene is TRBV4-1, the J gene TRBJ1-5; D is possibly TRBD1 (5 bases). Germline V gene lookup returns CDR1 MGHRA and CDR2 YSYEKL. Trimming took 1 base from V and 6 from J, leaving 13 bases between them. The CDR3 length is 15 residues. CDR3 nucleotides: TGCGCCAGCAGCCAAGGTGGGTCAGGGTTTCAGCCCCAGCATTTT. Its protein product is CASSQGGSGFQPQHF.

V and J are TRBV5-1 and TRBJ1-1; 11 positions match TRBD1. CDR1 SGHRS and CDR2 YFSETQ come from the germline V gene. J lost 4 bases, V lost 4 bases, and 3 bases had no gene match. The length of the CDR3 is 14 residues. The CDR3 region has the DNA TGCGCCAGCAGCGAAGGGACAGGGGGCACTGAAGCTTTCTTT. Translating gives CASSEGTGGTEAFF.

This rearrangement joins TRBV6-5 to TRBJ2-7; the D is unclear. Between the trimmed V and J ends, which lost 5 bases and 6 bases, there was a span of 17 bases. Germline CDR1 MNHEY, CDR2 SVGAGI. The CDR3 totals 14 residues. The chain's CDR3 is CASSEGGVLGEQYF. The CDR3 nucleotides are TGTGCCAGCAGTGAAGGTGGGGTATTGGGCGAGCAGTACTTC.

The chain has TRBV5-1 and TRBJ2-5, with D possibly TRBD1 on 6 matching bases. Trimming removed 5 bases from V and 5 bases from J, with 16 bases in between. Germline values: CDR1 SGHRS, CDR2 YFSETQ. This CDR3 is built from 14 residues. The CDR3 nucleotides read TGCGCCAGCAGTACCGGGACACTTAGGGAGACCCAGTACTTC. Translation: CASSTGTLRETQYF.

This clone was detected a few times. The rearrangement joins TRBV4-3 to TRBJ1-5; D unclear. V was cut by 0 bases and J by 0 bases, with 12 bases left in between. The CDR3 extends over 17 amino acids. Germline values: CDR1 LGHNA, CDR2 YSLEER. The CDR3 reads CASSQELATYSNQPQHF. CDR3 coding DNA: TGCGCCAGCAGCCAAGAACTTGCGACGTATAGCAATCAGCCCCAGCATTTT.

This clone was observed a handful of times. As DNA, the CDR3 is TGTGCCAGCAATGCCCCGGGACAACCAACCGGGGAGCTGTTTTTT. It is translated as CASNAPGQPTGELFF. The chain carries TRBV2 and TRBJ2-2; TRBD1 might be the D (6 bases). This CDR3 comprises 15 residues. The V end was cut by 7 bases, the J end by 5 bases, with 17 bases between. CDR1 and CDR2 from the germline V gene are SNHLY and FYNNEI. The whole variable domain, filled in from reference TRBV2 and TRBJ2-2, reads EPEVTQTPSHQVTQMGQEVILRCVPISNHLYFYWYRQILGQKVEFLVSFYNNEISEKSEIFDDQFSVERPDGSNFTLKIRSTKLEDSAMYFCASNAPGQPTGELFFGEGSRLTVL.

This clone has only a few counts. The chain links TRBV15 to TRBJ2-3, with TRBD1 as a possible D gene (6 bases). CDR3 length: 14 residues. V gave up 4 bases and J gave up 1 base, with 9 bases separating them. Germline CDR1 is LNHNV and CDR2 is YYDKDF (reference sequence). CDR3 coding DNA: TGTGCCACCAGCAACAGGGTCGGCACAGATACGCAGTATTTT. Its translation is CATSNRVGTDTQYF.

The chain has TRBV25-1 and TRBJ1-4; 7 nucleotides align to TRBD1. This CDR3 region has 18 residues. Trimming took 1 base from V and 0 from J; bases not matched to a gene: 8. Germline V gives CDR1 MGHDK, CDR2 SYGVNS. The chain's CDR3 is CASSESPGTVATNEKLFF. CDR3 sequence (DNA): TGTGCCAGCAGTGAATCCCCCGGGACAGTTGCAACTAATGAAAAACTGTTTTTT.

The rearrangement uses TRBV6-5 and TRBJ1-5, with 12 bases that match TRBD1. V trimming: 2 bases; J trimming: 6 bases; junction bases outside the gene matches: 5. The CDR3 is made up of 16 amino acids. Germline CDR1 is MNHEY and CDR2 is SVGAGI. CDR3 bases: TGTGCCAGCAGTTACGGTGGGACAGGGGGCGGTCAGCCCCAGCATTTT. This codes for CASSYGGTGGGQPQHF.

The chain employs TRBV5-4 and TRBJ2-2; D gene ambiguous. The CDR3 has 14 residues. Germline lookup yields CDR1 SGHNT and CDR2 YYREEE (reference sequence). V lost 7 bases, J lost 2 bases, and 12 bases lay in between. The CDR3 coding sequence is TGTGCCAGCTCTCAATTTTCTAACACCGGGGAGCTGTTTTTT. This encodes CASSQFSNTGELFF.

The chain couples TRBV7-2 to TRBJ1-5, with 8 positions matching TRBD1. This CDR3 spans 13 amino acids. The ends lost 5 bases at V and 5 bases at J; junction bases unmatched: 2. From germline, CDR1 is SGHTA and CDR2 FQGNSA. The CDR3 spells CASSQDRDQPQHF. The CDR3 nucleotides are TGTGCCAGCAGCCAGGACAGGGATCAGCCCCAGCATTTT.

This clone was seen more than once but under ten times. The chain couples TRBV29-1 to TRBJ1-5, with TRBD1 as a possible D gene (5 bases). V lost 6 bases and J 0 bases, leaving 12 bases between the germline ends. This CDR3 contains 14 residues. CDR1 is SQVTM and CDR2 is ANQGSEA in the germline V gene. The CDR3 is CSVSTTDSNQPQHF. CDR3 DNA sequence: TGCAGCGTGTCAACGACAGATAGCAATCAGCCCCAGCATTTT.